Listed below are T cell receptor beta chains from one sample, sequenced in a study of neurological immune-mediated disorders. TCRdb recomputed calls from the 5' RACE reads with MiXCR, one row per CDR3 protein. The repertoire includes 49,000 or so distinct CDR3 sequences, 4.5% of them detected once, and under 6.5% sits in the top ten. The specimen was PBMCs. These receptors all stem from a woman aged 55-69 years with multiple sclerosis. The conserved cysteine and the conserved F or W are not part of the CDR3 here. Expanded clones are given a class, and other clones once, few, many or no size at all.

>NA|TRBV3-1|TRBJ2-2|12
ASSELREDGELF
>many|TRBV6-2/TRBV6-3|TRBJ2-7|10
ASRVSVYEQY
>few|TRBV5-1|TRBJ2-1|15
ASSLDVGSRSYNEQF
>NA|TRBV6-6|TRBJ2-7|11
ASSRGFNYEQY
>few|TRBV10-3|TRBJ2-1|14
ATRGVAGISYNEQF
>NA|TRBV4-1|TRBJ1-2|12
ASSQDPANYGYT
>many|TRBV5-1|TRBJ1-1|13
ASSLEGAMNTEAF
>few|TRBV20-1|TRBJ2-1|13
SARVRGLAYNEQF
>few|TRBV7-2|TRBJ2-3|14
ASSSRRTSGTDTQY
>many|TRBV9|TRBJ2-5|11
ASSLSGQETQY
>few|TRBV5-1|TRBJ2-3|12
ASSLVAGVDTQY
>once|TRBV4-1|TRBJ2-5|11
ASSQDSDGTQY
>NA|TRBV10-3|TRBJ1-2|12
AISDGQGVAGYT
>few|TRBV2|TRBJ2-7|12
ASSVTSGVGEQY
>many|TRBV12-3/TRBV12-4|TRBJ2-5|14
ASSSYSGTGAETQY
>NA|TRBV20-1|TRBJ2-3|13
SARGMTGTTDTQY
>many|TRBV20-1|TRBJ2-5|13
SASSYWVLGGTQY
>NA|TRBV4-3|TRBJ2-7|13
ASSQVLQGAYEQY
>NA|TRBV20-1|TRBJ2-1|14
SADDRGKQLGDEQF
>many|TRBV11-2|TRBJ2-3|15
ASSLVIGLPPTDTQY
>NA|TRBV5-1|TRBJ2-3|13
ASSLERGSTDTQY
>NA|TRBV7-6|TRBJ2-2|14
ASSSGLAGGTGELF
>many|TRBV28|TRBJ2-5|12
ASRGTGGQETQY
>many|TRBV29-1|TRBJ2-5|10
SVLEGGETQY
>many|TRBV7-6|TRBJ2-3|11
ASSPWSTDTQY